The T cell receptor (beta chain) under discussion was sequenced for a study of blood T cell repertoires in COVID-19. Study at large: Material from acute and convalescent COVID-19 was sourced from the United States, Italy and Spain.

TCRdb keeps only in-frame clones here, not all; method: immunoSEQ multiplex PCR. The sample records 70,000 to 90,000 clones, over 75% being singletons. Germline V gives CDR1 PRHDT, CDR2 FYEKMQ (reference sequence). V dropped 0 bases and J dropped 2 bases, with 13 bases sitting between them. The CDR3 runs to 16 residues. This TCR derives from a man between 45 and 60 years old with acute or convalescent COVID-19. The chain has TRBV13 and TRBJ1-2; D is perhaps TRBD1 (5 bases). Sequencing input: peripheral blood. The CDR3 DNA sequence: TGTGCCAGCAGCTTAGGTTTGGGACTTGGAAACTATGGCTACACCTTC. Translated: CASSLGLGLGNYGYTF.